These T cell receptor beta chains were read from a single sample in a study of blood T cell repertoires in COVID-19. This table comes from immunoSEQ multiplex PCR, and its TCRdb copy is limited to in-frame clones, with some not included. Here the sample spans fewer than 200,000 clones, roughly 80% being singletons. Material for sequencing was peripheral blood. These receptors originate from a man between 60 and 75 years old with acute or convalescent COVID-19. Each CDR3 is given with its conserved first and last residue. A D gene is named only where the DNA matches it firmly. The listing skips clone size in some rows; elsewhere it reads once, few, many or a size class.

TRBJ2-7,.,TRBV2,.,CASTTDILIEQYF,TGTGCCAGCACGACGGACATCCTAATCGAGCAGTACTTC
TRBJ2-4,.,TRBV7-2,.,CASSFSGLAKNIQYF,TGTGCCAGCAGTTTCTCAGGGTTAGCCAAAAACATTCAGTACTTC
TRBJ2-3,.,TRBV5-1,.,CASSWGGSTDTQYF,TGCGCCAGCAGCTGGGGCGGTAGCACAGATACGCAGTATTTT
TRBJ2-3,TRBD2,TRBV2,.,CASSRGGGTTDTQYF,TGTGCCAGCAGCCGCGGGGGGGGAACCACCGATACGCAGTATTTT
TRBJ2-7,TRBD2,TRBV3-1/TRBV3-2,.,CASSLGTSSYEQYF,TGTGCCAGCAGCCTGGGGACTAGCTCCTACGAGCAGTACTTC
TRBJ1-2,.,TRBV12-3/TRBV12-4,.,CASSPQGYGYTF,TGTGCCAGCAGCCCACAGGGATATGGCTACACCTTC
TRBJ1-1,TRBD1,TRBV9,.,CASSPGQEFDEAFF,TGTGCCAGCAGCCCCGGACAGGAGTTCGATGAAGCTTTCTTT
TRBJ1-2,.,TRBV2,.,CASSEQGSYGYTF,TGTGCCAGCAGTGAACAGGGAAGCTATGGCTACACCTTC
TRBJ2-5,.,TRBV11-2,once,CASSLGSGQGEAQYF,TGTGCCAGCAGCTTAGGATCAGGGCAGGGTGAGGCCCAGTACTTC
TRBJ2-7,.,TRBV6-5,.,CASTDTASYEQYF,TGTGCCAGCACCGACACTGCTTCCTACGAGCAGTACTTC
TRBJ2-2,TRBD1,TRBV6-5,.,CASKIMTGAPGELFF,TGTGCCAGCAAAATCATGACAGGGGCCCCCGGGGAGCTGTTTTTT
TRBJ2-7,TRBD2,TRBV6-2/TRBV6-3,.,CASSAGTSGGYEQYF,TGTGCCAGCAGCGCCGGGACTAGCGGGGGGTACGAGCAGTACTTC
TRBJ2-5,.,TRBV7-3,.,CASSLTPTEQPQYF,TGTGCCAGCAGCCTTACCCCGACGGAGCAGCCCCAGTACTTC
TRBJ1-2,.,TRBV6-6,few,CASSYSTGDHGYTF,TGTGCCAGCAGTTACTCGACCGGGGATCATGGCTACACCTTC
TRBJ2-7,TRBD2,TRBV4-1,.,CASSGRLAGIAEQYF,TGCGCCAGCAGCGGTCGACTAGCGGGGATCGCCGAGCAGTACTTC
TRBJ1-4,.,TRBV4-1,.,CASSQGGGFEKLFF,TGCGCCAGCAGCCAAGGAGGAGGGTTCGAAAAACTGTTTTTT
TRBJ2-2,.,TRBV29-1,few,CSVEDQGSTGELFF,TGCAGCGTTGAAGATCAGGGTAGCACCGGGGAGCTGTTTTTT
TRBJ2-2,.,TRBV27,.,CASSRTNTGELFF,TGTGCCAGCAGTCGAACTAACACCGGGGAGCTGTTTTTT
TRBJ2-5,.,TRBV18,once,CASSPENGTPETQYF,TGTGCCAGCTCACCAGAAAACGGGACACCGGAGACCCAGTACTTC
TRBJ1-1,.,TRBV5-1,.,CASSPGWDTEAFF,TGCGCCAGCAGCCCGGGGTGGGACACTGAAGCTTTCTTT
TRBJ1-6,.,TRBV11-1,.,CASSLGQPFNSPLHF,TGTGCCAGCAGCTTAGGACAGCCGTTTAATTCACCCCTCCACTTT
TRBJ1-1,TRBD1,TRBV2,.,CASRGQGVNTEAFF,TGTGCCAGCAGAGGACAGGGTGTGAACACTGAAGCTTTCTTT
TRBJ2-2,.,TRBV5-1,.,CASSLDGRNTGELFF,TGCGCCAGCAGCTTGGATGGGAGAAACACCGGGGAGCTGTTTTTT
TRBJ2-7,TRBD1,TRBV12-5,.,CASVEDRGYEQYF,TGTGCTAGTGTCGAGGACAGGGGTTACGAGCAGTACTTC
TRBJ2-5,.,TRBV5-1,.,CASSLGQAETQYF,TGCGCCAGCAGCTTAGGACAAGCAGAGACCCAGTACTTC
TRBJ1-3,TRBD1,TRBV7-8,.,CASSFARQGDSGNTIYF,TGTGCCAGCAGCTTCGCCCGACAGGGAGACTCTGGAAACACCATATATTTT
TRBJ2-6,.,TRBV4-3,.,CASSQVGRGSGANVLTF,TGCGCCAGCAGCCAAGTGGGCAGGGGCTCTGGGGCCAACGTCCTGACTTTC
TRBJ2-5,TRBD1,TRBV5-6,once,CASSSTGTGGRGIQETQYF,TGTGCCAGCAGCTCCACCGGGACAGGGGGCAGGGGGATCCAAGAGACCCAGTACTTC
TRBJ1-5,.,TRBV2,.,CASSPGDQPQHF,TGTGCCAGCAGTCCGGGGGACCAGCCCCAGCATTTT